This is a list of T cell receptor beta chains from one sample in a study of T cell changes during pregnancy in multiple sclerosis. Assay: immunoSEQ multiplex PCR; the TCRdb copy retains only in-frame clones and omits some. The sample shows some 80,000 clones, about 92% of them seen only once. The specimen was peripheral blood, collected before pregnancy. The receptors originated from a female donor with multiple sclerosis, enrolled in a pregnancy study. CDR3s include the opening cysteine and the closing phenylalanine or tryptophan. A D gene is named only where the DNA matches it firmly.

d_gene: .; v_gene: TRBV5-4; j_gene: TRBJ2-1; CDR3nt: TGTGCCAGCAGCTTGGAACTATTCCATGAGCAGTTCTTC; CDR3aa: CASSLELFHEQFF
d_gene: TRBD1; v_gene: TRBV16; j_gene: TRBJ2-5; CDR3nt: TGTGCCAGCAAACAGGGGGCGATCGGGACCCAGTACTTC; CDR3aa: CASKQGAIGTQYF
d_gene: .; v_gene: TRBV27; j_gene: TRBJ2-7; CDR3nt: TGTGCCAGCAGTTTAGGGGGGAGGATCTACGAGCAGTACTTC; CDR3aa: CASSLGGRIYEQYF
d_gene: TRBD2; v_gene: TRBV6-6; j_gene: TRBJ2-3; CDR3nt: TGTGCCAGCAGACTAGCGGGCTCTAGCACAGATACGCAGTATTTT; CDR3aa: CASRLAGSSTDTQYF
d_gene: .; v_gene: TRBV5-1; j_gene: TRBJ1-1; CDR3nt: TGCGCCAGCAGCTTGGGACAGATGAACACTGAAGCTTTCTTT; CDR3aa: CASSLGQMNTEAFF
d_gene: TRBD2; v_gene: TRBV10-3; j_gene: TRBJ2-1; CDR3nt: TGTGCCATCAGGCCGGAGCGAACTAGCGGGAGTGGGACGACAGAGCAGTTCTTC; CDR3aa: CAIRPERTSGSGTTEQFF
d_gene: TRBD1; v_gene: TRBV19; j_gene: TRBJ1-4; CDR3nt: TGTGCCAGTAGTACGTCCAGGGGGGATGAAAAACTGTTTTTT; CDR3aa: CASSTSRGDEKLFF
d_gene: TRBD2; v_gene: TRBV18; j_gene: TRBJ2-3; CDR3nt: TGTGCCAGCCCACCAGGACTAGCGGGGGACAGCACAGATACGCAGTATTTT; CDR3aa: CASPPGLAGDSTDTQYF
d_gene: .; v_gene: TRBV19; j_gene: TRBJ2-7; CDR3nt: TGTGCCAGTAGTATGCGGGAAGTCGCCCACGAGCAGTACTTC; CDR3aa: CASSMREVAHEQYF
d_gene: TRBD2; v_gene: TRBV7-7; j_gene: TRBJ2-3; CDR3nt: TGTGCTAGCAGCTCGGGACTATTGGATACGCAGTATTTT; CDR3aa: CASSSGLLDTQYF
d_gene: TRBD2; v_gene: TRBV4-2; j_gene: TRBJ2-3; CDR3nt: TGTGCCAGCAGCCAAATTACTAGCGGGACAGATACGCAGTATTTT; CDR3aa: CASSQITSGTDTQYF